This TCR beta chain was profiled in a study of cytomegalovirus exposure and HLA in healthy donors. Points from the study as a whole: Cytomegalovirus-associated TCR beta chains were listed, numbering around 150. In a later analysis, specific HLA alleles were associated with 15,000 to 20,000 TCR beta sequences at a 0.05 false discovery rate.

Comment on this clone: Its antigen is still unknown.

The study ran its PCR with 60 Vbeta and 13 Jbeta primers. Only in-frame clones appear in the TCRdb table, and some are missing; sequencing was by immunoSEQ multiplex PCR. The sample carries 150,000 to 170,000 clones, over 70% recorded once. V lost 4 bases, J lost 7 bases, and 6 bases stayed unmatched. This CDR3 contains 13 residues. CDR1 SGDLS and CDR2 YYNGEE come from the germline V gene. The TCR comes from a man aged 30 to 39 in good health and CMV-seropositive. This chain joins TRBV9 and TRBJ1-1; 8 bases map to TRBD1. Source material: PBMCs. The CDR3: CASSPQGEGEAFF. CDR3 DNA: TGTGCCAGCAGCCCACAGGGGGAGGGTGAAGCTTTCTTT.